The rows below give T cell receptor beta chains drawn from one sample of a study of cytomegalovirus exposure and HLA in healthy donors. Profiled with immunoSEQ multiplex PCR; TCRdb holds only in-frame clones, not every one. Found here are 110,000 to 150,000 clones, roughly 77% of them singletons; the top ten hold roughly 4.3%. Sequenced material: PBMCs. These receptors were obtained from a male donor in good health and CMV-seronegative. CDR3s include the opening cysteine and the closing phenylalanine or tryptophan. A D gene is named only where the DNA matches it firmly. Only some rows state a clone size, as once, few, many or a class for expanded clones.

D: NA
J: TRBJ1-1
size: NA
V: TRBV15
DNA: TGTGCCACCAGCAGAGATTGGCGAGGGGGGGGCGCGGGGGATGAAGCTTTCTTT
CDR3: CATSRDWRGGGAGDEAFF

D: NA
J: TRBJ1-3
size: NA
V: TRBV5-5
DNA: TGTGCCAGCACTACGGGGGGGGGCATTGGAAACACCATATATTTT
CDR3: CASTTGGGIGNTIYF

D: NA
J: TRBJ2-2
size: NA
V: TRBV9
DNA: TGTGCCAGCAGCCCAGAAGTGGCGGGGAAAGCGAACACCGGGGAGCTGTTTTTT
CDR3: CASSPEVAGKANTGELFF

D: TRBD1
J: TRBJ1-2
size: NA
V: TRBV7-3
DNA: TGTGCCATAACGGGACAGGGATCCATTCAGGGCGGTGGCTACACCTTC
CDR3: CAITGQGSIQGGGYTF

D: NA
J: TRBJ1-1
size: NA
V: TRBV9
DNA: TGTGCCAGCAGCCGGGGAGGAGACATGAACACTGAAGCTTTCTTT
CDR3: CASSRGGDMNTEAFF

D: TRBD2
J: TRBJ2-7
size: NA
V: TRBV19
DNA: TGTGCCACCGGACTAGCGGGACGTCGCGAGCAGTACTTC
CDR3: CATGLAGRREQYF

D: TRBD2
J: TRBJ2-5
size: NA
V: TRBV13
DNA: TGTGCCAGCAGCCTGCGGGGGGAGACCCAGTACTTC
CDR3: CASSLRGETQYF

D: TRBD2
J: TRBJ2-3
size: NA
V: TRBV7-3
DNA: TGTGCCAGCAGCTGGTTAGCGGGGGGACCCACAGATACGCAGTATTTT
CDR3: CASSWLAGGPTDTQYF

D: NA
J: TRBJ1-5
size: NA
V: TRBV7-9
DNA: TGTGCCAGCAGCTTAGGGGCAGGCAATCAGCCCCAGCATTTT
CDR3: CASSLGAGNQPQHF

D: NA
J: TRBJ2-1
size: NA
V: TRBV7-6
DNA: TGTGCCAGCAGCTCCCCTGGGGGCGGATCCGAGGATGAGCAGTTCTTC
CDR3: CASSSPGGGSEDEQFF

D: NA
J: TRBJ2-7
size: once
V: TRBV5-4
DNA: TGTGCCAGCAGCTTGAAGGGACGGGGGAGTGGGGACGAGCAGTACTTC
CDR3: CASSLKGRGSGDEQYF

D: TRBD2
J: TRBJ2-7
size: NA
V: TRBV5-5
DNA: TGTGCCAGCAGCTTGGGTAGCGGGATCACCTACGAGCAGTACTTC
CDR3: CASSLGSGITYEQYF

D: NA
J: TRBJ1-2
size: NA
V: TRBV14
DNA: TGTGCCAGCAGCCAAGTGGCAGGCTATGGCTACACCTTC
CDR3: CASSQVAGYGYTF

D: TRBD2
J: TRBJ2-3
size: NA
V: TRBV7-2
DNA: TGTGCCAGCAGCACTAAACGCGGGGGGGAAATTAGTACGCAGTATTTT
CDR3: CASSTKRGGEISTQYF

D: TRBD1
J: TRBJ1-2
size: NA
V: TRBV6-6
DNA: TGTGCCAGCAGTTACTCAACAGGGGCCGGGGGCTACACCTTC
CDR3: CASSYSTGAGGYTF

D: TRBD1
J: TRBJ1-4
size: NA
V: TRBV27
DNA: TGTGCCAGCAGGGGGACAGGGAAGCGGCAACTGTTTTTT
CDR3: CASRGTGKRQLFF

D: TRBD1
J: TRBJ1-6
size: NA
V: TRBV7-6
DNA: TGTGCCAGCAGCTCCGTCGGGACAGGGATTCAATCACCCCTCCACTTT
CDR3: CASSSVGTGIQSPLHF

D: TRBD1
J: TRBJ1-2
size: NA
V: TRBV19
DNA: TGTGTCAGTATTTCGGACAGGGGGCTCTATGGCTACACCTTC
CDR3: CVSISDRGLYGYTF

D: TRBD1
J: TRBJ2-5
size: NA
V: TRBV5-1
DNA: TGCGCCAGCAGCCGGGGACAGCAAGAGACCCAGTACTTC
CDR3: CASSRGQQETQYF

D: TRBD2
J: TRBJ2-7
size: once
V: TRBV14
DNA: TGTGCCAGCAGCCAAGATCGGGGACTAGCCCTTTACGAGCAGTACTTC
CDR3: CASSQDRGLALYEQYF

D: NA
J: TRBJ1-2
size: NA
V: TRBV25-1
DNA: TGTGCCAGCACCGGAACAGGGCGGGCCTATGGCTACACCTTC
CDR3: CASTGTGRAYGYTF

D: TRBD1
J: TRBJ2-2
size: NA
V: TRBV5-6
DNA: TGTGCCAGCAGCTTTACCGGGACAGGGTATGCCGGGGAGCTGTTTTTT
CDR3: CASSFTGTGYAGELFF

D: NA
J: TRBJ1-2
size: NA
V: TRBV30
DNA: TGTGCCTGGAGTGAAGACCGGGACGCGGGGGGCTACACCTTC
CDR3: CAWSEDRDAGGYTF

D: NA
J: TRBJ2-7
size: NA
V: TRBV7-9
DNA: TGTGCCAGCAGCTCGGGGGACTCCCCCTACGAGCAGTACTTC
CDR3: CASSSGDSPYEQYF

D: TRBD2
J: TRBJ2-3
size: NA
V: TRBV5-4
DNA: TGTGCCAGCAGCTTGGGACTAGCGGGGGCCCCCTACACGCAGTATTTT
CDR3: CASSLGLAGAPYTQYF

D: TRBD1
J: TRBJ1-3
size: few
V: TRBV18
DNA: TGTGCCAGCTCACCACGGCAGGGGGCTGGAAACACCATATATTTT
CDR3: CASSPRQGAGNTIYF

D: NA
J: TRBJ2-7
size: NA
V: TRBV18
DNA: TGTGCCAGCTCACCAACCGGCTACGAGCAGTACTTC
CDR3: CASSPTGYEQYF

D: NA
J: TRBJ2-3
size: NA
V: TRBV19
DNA: TGTGCCAGTAGTATAGGTAGATATAGCACAGATACGCAGTATTTT
CDR3: CASSIGRYSTDTQYF

D: TRBD1
J: TRBJ2-7
size: NA
V: TRBV5-1
DNA: TGCGCCAGCAGCCCCCAGGGGGACAGTTCCTACGAGCAGTACTTC
CDR3: CASSPQGDSSYEQYF

D: NA
J: TRBJ2-7
size: NA
V: TRBV7-2
DNA: TGTGCCAGCAGCTTAGTTGAGGCCTACGAGCAGTACTTC
CDR3: CASSLVEAYEQYF

D: TRBD2
J: TRBJ2-1
size: NA
V: TRBV7-2
DNA: TGTGCCAGCAGCTGGGAAGCGGGAGCGTCCTACAATGAGCAGTTCTTC
CDR3: CASSWEAGASYNEQFF

D: TRBD1
J: TRBJ2-1
size: NA
V: TRBV5-1
DNA: TGCGCCAGCGCGACAGGGGTGAATGAGCAGTTCTTC
CDR3: CASATGVNEQFF

D: TRBD2
J: TRBJ2-5
size: NA
V: TRBV11-2
DNA: TGTGCCAGCAGCTTAAGTTTAGCGGGGGGGTTCCAAGAGACCCAGTACTTC
CDR3: CASSLSLAGGFQETQYF

D: TRBD2
J: TRBJ2-1
size: few
V: TRBV7-2
DNA: TGTGCCAGCAGCCCTGGACTAGCGGGTCTCAATGAGCAGTTCTTC
CDR3: CASSPGLAGLNEQFF

D: NA
J: TRBJ2-3
size: NA
V: TRBV4-1
DNA: TGCGCCAGCAGTCCAGGGTCGGGGGGCCTCACAGATACGCAGTATTTT
CDR3: CASSPGSGGLTDTQYF

D: TRBD1
J: TRBJ2-3
size: NA
V: TRBV27
DNA: TGTGCCAGCAAGGGGGCGGCTGATACGCAGTATTTT
CDR3: CASKGAADTQYF

D: NA
J: TRBJ2-2
size: NA
V: TRBV7-6
DNA: TGTGCCAGCAGCTTAGCGGCTAGCCGGAACACCGGGGAGCTGTTTTTT
CDR3: CASSLAASRNTGELFF

D: NA
J: TRBJ1-5
size: NA
V: TRBV7-2
DNA: TGTGCCAGCACCCTGAGGATCGGGGATCAGCCCCAGCATTTT
CDR3: CASTLRIGDQPQHF

D: NA
J: TRBJ1-2
size: NA
V: TRBV4-3
DNA: TGCGCCAGCAGCCAAGAGGGGGCGGGCCATGGCTACACCTTC
CDR3: CASSQEGAGHGYTF

D: NA
J: TRBJ1-5
size: NA
V: TRBV5-3
DNA: TGTGCCAGAAGCTTGGAGGGAGCTCAGCCCCAGCATTTT
CDR3: CARSLEGAQPQHF

D: NA
J: TRBJ2-4
size: NA
V: TRBV21-1
DNA: TGTGCCAGCGAGACTACTTTGTTTCGAGCCAAAAACATTCAGTACTTC
CDR3: CASETTLFRAKNIQYF

D: TRBD2
J: TRBJ2-5
size: NA
V: TRBV7-8
DNA: TGTGCCAGCAGCCCTCGGCGGGAGGGCCGAGAGACCCAGTACTTC
CDR3: CASSPRREGRETQYF

D: NA
J: TRBJ1-3
size: NA
V: TRBV7-9
DNA: TGTGCCAGCAGCCCCAGGGTCGGGGGAAATGATGGAAACACCATATATTTT
CDR3: CASSPRVGGNDGNTIYF

D: NA
J: TRBJ1-2
size: NA
V: TRBV19
DNA: TGTGCCAGTAGCGGCAGGGTAGTACAGGGCTACACCTTC
CDR3: CASSGRVVQGYTF

D: TRBD2
J: TRBJ2-6
size: NA
V: TRBV9
DNA: TGTGCCAGCACCCCTGGGGGGAGGGCCCCCTCTGGGGCCAACGTCCTGACTTTC
CDR3: CASTPGGRAPSGANVLTF

D: TRBD1
J: TRBJ1-4
size: NA
V: TRBV14
DNA: TGTGCCAGCAGCCCTTTGGACAGGGAAGGTGGTGAAAAACTGTTTTTT
CDR3: CASSPLDREGGEKLFF

D: NA
J: TRBJ2-7
size: once
V: TRBV9
DNA: TGTGCCAGCAGCCCTGGGACTCTCCCCGAGCAGTACTTC
CDR3: CASSPGTLPEQYF

D: TRBD1
J: TRBJ1-2
size: NA
V: TRBV10-3
DNA: TGTGCCATCAGTGGGACCCTAAAAGGGACAGGGGAAGGCTACACCTTC
CDR3: CAISGTLKGTGEGYTF

D: TRBD2
J: TRBJ2-1
size: NA
V: TRBV19
DNA: TGTGCCAGTTCGACTAGCGGCTACAATGAGCAGTTCTTC
CDR3: CASSTSGYNEQFF

D: NA
J: TRBJ2-2
size: NA
V: TRBV7-3
DNA: TGTGCCAGCAGCCCTCAGTTGACCGGGGAGCTGTTTTTT
CDR3: CASSPQLTGELFF